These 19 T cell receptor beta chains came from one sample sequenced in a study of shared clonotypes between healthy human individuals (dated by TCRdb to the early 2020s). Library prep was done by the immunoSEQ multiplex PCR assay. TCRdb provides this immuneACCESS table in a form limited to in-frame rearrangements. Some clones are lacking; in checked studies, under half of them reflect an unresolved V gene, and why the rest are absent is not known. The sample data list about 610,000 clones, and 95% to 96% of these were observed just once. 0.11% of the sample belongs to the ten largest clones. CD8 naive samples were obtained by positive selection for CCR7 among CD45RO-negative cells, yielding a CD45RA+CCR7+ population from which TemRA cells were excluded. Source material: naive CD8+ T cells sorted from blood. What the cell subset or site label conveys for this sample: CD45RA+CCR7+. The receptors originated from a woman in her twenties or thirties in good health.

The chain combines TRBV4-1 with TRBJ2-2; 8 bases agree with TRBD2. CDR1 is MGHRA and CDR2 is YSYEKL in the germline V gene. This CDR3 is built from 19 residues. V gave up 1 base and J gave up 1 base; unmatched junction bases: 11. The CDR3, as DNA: TGCGCCAGCAGCCAAGTTGAACTTCGACTAGCGAGGAACACCGGGGAGCTGTTTTTT. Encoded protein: CASSQVELRLARNTGELFF.

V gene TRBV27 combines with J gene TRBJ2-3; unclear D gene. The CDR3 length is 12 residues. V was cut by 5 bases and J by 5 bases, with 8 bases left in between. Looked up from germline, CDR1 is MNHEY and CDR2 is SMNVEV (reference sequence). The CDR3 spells CASSILGDTQYF. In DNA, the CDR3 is TGTGCCAGCAGTATTCTGGGAGATACGCAGTATTTT.

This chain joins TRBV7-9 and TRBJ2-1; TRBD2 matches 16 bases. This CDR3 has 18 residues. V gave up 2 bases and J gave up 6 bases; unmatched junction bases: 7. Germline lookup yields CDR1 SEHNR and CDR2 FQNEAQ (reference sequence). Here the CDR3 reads CASSLPGLAGGPSNEQFF. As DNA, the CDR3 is TGTGCCAGCAGCTTACCGGGACTAGCGGGAGGGCCTAGCAATGAGCAGTTCTTC.

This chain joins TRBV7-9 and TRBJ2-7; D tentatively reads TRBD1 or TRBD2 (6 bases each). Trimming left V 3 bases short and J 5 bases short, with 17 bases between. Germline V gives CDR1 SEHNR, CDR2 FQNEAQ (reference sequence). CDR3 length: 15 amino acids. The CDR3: CASSLGWGAGHEQYF. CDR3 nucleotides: TGTGCCAGCAGCTTGGGATGGGGGGCTGGCCACGAGCAGTACTTC.

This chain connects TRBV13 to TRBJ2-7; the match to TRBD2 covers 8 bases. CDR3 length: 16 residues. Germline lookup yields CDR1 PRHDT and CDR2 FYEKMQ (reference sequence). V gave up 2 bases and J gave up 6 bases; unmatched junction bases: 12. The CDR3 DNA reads TGTGCCAGCAGCTTAAGGCTAGCGGGCTTTGCGGGCGAGCAGTACTTC. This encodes CASSLRLAGFAGEQYF.

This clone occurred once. DNA for the CDR3: TGTGCCAGCAGGGGACAGCAAGAGACCCAGTACTTC. It specifies CASRGQQETQYF. This chain joins TRBV6-1 and TRBJ2-5; 7 bases align to TRBD1. The CDR3 has 12 residues. Germline loops: CDR1 MNHNS, CDR2 SASEGT. V trimming: 6 bases; J trimming: 2 bases; junction bases outside the gene matches: 0.

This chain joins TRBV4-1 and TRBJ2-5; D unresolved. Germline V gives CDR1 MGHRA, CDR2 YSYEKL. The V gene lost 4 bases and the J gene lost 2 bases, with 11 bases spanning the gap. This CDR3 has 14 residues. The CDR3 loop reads CASSPATLQETQYF. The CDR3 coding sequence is TGCGCCAGCAGCCCAGCCACCCTACAAGAGACCCAGTACTTC.

DNA for the CDR3: TGTGCCAGCAGTTACTCGGGGGCAAATGAGCAGTTCTTC. This gives the protein CASSYSGANEQFF. The chain is built from TRBV6-5 and TRBJ2-1, with D perhaps TRBD1 (6 bases). Germline loops: CDR1 MNHEY, CDR2 SVGAGI. The CDR3 consists of 13 residues. Trimming took off 0 bases at V and 7 bases at J, with 7 bases between the two ends.

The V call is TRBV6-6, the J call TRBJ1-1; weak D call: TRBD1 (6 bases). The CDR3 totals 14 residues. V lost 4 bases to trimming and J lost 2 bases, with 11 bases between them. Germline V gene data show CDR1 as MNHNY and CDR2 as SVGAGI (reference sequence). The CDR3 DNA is TGTGCCAGCAGTTTTACAGGGCCAAACACTGAAGCTTTCTTT. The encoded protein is CASSFTGPNTEAFF.

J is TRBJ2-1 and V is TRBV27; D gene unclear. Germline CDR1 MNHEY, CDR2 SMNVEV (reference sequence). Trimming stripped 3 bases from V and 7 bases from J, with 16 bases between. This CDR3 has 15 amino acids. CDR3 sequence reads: CASSLVTYPLNEQFF. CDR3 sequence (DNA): TGTGCCAGCAGTTTGGTCACTTACCCCTTGAATGAGCAGTTCTTC.

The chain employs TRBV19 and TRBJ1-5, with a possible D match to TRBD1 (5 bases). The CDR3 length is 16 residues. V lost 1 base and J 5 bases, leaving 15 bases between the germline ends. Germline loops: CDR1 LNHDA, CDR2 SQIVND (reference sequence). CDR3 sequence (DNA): TGTGCCAGTAGTATAGCTAGCAGGGTCTCGGATCAGCCCCAGCATTTT. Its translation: CASSIASRVSDQPQHF.

CDR3 sequence (DNA): TGTGCCAGCAGGAGGATCGGCACTGAAGCTTTCTTT. It is translated as CASRRIGTEAFF. J is TRBJ1-1 and V is TRBV6-6; D is uncertain. CDR1 and CDR2 from the germline V gene are MNHNY and SVGAGI (reference sequence). The V end lost 6 bases, the J end lost 4 bases, and 9 bases lay between the germline ends. The CDR3 runs 12 residues.

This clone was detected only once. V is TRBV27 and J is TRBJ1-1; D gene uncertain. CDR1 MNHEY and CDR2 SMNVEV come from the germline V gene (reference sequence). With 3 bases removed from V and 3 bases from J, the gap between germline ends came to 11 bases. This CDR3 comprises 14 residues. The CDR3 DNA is TGTGCCAGCAGTTTCTCCGGAACGGACACTGAAGCTTTCTTT. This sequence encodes CASSFSGTDTEAFF.

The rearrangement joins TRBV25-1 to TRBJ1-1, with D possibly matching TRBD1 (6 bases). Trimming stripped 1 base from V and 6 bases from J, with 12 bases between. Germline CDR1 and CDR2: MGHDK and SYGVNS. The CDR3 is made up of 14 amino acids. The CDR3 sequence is CASSEWGGRPEAFF. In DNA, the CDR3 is TGTGCCAGCAGTGAATGGGGGGGGCGACCTGAAGCTTTCTTT.

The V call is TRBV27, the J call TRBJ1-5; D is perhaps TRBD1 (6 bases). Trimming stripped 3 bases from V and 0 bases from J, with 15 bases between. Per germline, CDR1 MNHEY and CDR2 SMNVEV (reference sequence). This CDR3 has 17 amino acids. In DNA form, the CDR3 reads TGTGCCAGCAGTTTGGGGGCAGGGAGTAGTAGCAATCAGCCCCAGCATTTT. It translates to CASSLGAGSSSNQPQHF.

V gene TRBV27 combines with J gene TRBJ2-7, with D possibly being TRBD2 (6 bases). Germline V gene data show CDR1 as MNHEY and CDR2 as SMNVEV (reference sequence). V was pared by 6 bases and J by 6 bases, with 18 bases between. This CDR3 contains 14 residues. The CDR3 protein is CASSGGPSLFEQYF. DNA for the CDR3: TGTGCCAGCAGCGGGGGTCCAAGCTTATTCGAGCAGTACTTC.

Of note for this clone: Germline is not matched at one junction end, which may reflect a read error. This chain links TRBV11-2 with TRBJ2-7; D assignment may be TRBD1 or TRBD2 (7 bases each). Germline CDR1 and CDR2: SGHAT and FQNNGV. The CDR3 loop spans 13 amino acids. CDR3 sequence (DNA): TGTGCCAGCAGCCTAGACAGGGACTACGTGCAGTACTTC. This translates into CASSLDRDYVQYF.

This chain's CDR3 is CATRTEFSDTQYF. For the CDR3, the DNA is TGTGCCACCAGAACGGAATTTTCAGATACGCAGTATTTT. The chain carries TRBV15 and TRBJ2-3; D is unclear. From germline, CDR1 is LNHNV and CDR2 YYDKDF (reference sequence). The CDR3 is made up of 13 amino acids. Trimming removed 6 bases at V and 4 bases at J, with 11 bases between.

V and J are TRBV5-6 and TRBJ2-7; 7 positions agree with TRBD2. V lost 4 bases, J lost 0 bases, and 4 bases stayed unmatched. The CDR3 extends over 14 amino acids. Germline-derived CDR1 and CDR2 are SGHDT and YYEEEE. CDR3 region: CASSDGGFSYEQYF. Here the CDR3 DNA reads TGTGCCAGCAGCGACGGGGGGTTCTCCTACGAGCAGTACTTC.